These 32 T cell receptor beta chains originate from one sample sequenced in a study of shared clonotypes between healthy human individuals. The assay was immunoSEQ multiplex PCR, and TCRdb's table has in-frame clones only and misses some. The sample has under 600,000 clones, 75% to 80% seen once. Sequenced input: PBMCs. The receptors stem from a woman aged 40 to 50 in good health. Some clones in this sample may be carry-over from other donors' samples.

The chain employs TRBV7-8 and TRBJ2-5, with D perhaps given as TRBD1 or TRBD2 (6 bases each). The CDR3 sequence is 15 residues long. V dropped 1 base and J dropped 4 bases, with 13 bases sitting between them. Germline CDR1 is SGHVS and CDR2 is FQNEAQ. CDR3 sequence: CASSLGVEGGETQYF. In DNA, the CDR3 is TGTGCCAGCAGCTTAGGAGTGGAGGGGGGAGAGACCCAGTACTTC.

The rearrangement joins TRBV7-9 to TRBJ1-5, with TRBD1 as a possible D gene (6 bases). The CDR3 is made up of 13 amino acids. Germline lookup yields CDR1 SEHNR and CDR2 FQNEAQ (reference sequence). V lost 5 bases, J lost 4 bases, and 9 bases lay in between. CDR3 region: CASSLDRNQPQHF. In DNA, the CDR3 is TGTGCCAGCAGCCTAGACAGGAATCAGCCCCAGCATTTT.

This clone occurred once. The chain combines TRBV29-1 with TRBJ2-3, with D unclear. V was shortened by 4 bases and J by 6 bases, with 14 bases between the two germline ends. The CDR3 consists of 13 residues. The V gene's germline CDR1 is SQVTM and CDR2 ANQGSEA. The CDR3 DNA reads TGCAGCGTTGTGGTGCCGGGTAGCGATACGCAGTATTTT. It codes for CSVVVPGSDTQYF.

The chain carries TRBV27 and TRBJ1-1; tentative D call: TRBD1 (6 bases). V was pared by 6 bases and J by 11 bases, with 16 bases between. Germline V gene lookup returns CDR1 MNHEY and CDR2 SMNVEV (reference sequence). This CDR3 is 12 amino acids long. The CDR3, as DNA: TGTGCCAGCAGGGCGCCCAGGGGTAGCGCTTTCTTT. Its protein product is CASRAPRGSAFF.

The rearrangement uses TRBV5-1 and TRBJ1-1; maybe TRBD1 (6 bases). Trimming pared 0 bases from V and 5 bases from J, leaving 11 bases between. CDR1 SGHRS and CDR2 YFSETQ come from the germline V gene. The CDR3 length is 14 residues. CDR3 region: CASSLAGGRTEAFF. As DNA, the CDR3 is TGCGCCAGCAGCTTGGCCGGGGGGCGGACTGAAGCTTTCTTT. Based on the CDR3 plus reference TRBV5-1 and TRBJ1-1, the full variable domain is KAGVTQTPRYLIKTRGQQVTLSCSPISGHRSVSWYQQTPGQGLQFLFEYFSETQRNKGNFPGRFSGRQFSNSRSEMNVSTLELGDSALYLCASSLAGGRTEAFFGQGTRLTVV.

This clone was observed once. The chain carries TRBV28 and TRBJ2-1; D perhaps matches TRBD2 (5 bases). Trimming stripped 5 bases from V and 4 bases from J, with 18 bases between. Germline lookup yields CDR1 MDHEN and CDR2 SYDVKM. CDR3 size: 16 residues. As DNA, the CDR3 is TGTGCCAGCAGTCCCTCCGCCGGGGTCGGGTACAATGAGCAGTTCTTC. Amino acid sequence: CASSPSAGVGYNEQFF.

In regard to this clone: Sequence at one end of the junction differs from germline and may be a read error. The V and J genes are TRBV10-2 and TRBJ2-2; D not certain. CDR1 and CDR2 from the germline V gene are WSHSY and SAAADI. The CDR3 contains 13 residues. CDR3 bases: TGCGCCAGCAGTTTTTCTACTGAACTGGAGCTGCTTTTT. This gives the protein CASSFSTELELLF.

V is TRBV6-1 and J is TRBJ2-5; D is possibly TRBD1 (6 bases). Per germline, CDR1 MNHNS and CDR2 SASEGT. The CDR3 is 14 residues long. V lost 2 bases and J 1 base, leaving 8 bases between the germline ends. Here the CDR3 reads CASSESRGQETQYF. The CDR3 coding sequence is TGTGCCAGCAGTGAATCCAGGGGCCAAGAGACCCAGTACTTC.

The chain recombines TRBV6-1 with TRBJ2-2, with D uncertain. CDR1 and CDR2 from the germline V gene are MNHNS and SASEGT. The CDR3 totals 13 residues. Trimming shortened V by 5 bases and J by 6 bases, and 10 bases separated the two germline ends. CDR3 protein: CASSITNSGELFF. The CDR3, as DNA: TGTGCCAGCAGTATTACGAATTCCGGGGAGCTGTTTTTT.

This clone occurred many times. The CDR3 loop is CASSRTGDFYEQYF. The CDR3 DNA reads TGTGCCAGCAGCCGGACAGGGGATTTCTACGAGCAGTACTTC. The chain employs TRBV7-9 and TRBJ2-7; 9 nucleotides align to TRBD1. V trimming: 5 bases; J trimming: 3 bases; junction bases outside the gene matches: 5. This CDR3 comprises 14 residues. CDR1 SEHNR and CDR2 FQNEAQ come from the germline V gene (reference sequence).

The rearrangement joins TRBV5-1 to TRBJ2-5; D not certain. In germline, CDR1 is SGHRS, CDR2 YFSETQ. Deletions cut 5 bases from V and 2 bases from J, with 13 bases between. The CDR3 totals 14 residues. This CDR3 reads CASRPQAEQETQYF. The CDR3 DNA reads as TGCGCCAGCAGACCCCAGGCGGAGCAAGAGACCCAGTACTTC. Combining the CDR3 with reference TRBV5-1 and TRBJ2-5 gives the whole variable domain KAGVTQTPRYLIKTRGQQVTLSCSPISGHRSVSWYQQTPGQGLQFLFEYFSETQRNKGNFPGRFSGRQFSNSRSEMNVSTLELGDSALYLCASRPQAEQETQYFGPGTRLLVL.

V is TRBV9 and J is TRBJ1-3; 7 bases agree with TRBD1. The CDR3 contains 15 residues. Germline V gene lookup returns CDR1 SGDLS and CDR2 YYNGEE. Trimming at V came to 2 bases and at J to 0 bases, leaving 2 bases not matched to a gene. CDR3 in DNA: TGTGCCAGCAGCGTGAAGGGGGCCTCTGGAAACACCATATATTTT. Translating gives CASSVKGASGNTIYF.

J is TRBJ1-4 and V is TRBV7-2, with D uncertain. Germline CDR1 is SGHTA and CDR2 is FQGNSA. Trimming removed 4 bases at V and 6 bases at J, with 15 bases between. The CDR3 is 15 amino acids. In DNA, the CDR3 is TGTGCCAGCAGCTCCGCAGTGGGTGGTTATGAAAAACTGTTTTTT. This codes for CASSSAVGGYEKLFF.

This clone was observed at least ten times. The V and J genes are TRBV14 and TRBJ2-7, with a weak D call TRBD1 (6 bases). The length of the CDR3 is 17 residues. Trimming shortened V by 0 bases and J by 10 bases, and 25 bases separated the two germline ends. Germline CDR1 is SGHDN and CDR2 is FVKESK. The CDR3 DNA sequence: TGTGCCAGCAGCCAAGATAACAAGGATCCCAGGGGCCGAGCCCAGTACTTC. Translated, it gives CASSQDNKDPRGRAQYF.

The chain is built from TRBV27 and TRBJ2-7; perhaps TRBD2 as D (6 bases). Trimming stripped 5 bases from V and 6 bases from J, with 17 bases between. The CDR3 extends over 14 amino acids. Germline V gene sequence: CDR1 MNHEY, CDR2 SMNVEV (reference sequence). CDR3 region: CASSPRRAGGEQYF. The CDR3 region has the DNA TGTGCCAGCAGTCCCCGGAGGGCCGGAGGCGAGCAGTACTTC.

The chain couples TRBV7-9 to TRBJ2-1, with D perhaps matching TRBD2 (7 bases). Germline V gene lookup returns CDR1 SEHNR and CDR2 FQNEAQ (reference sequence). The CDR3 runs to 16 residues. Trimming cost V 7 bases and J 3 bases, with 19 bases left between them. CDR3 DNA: TGTGCCAGCACCCAAGAGGGGGGCGGGAGCTACAATGAGCAGTTCTTC. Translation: CASTQEGGGSYNEQFF.

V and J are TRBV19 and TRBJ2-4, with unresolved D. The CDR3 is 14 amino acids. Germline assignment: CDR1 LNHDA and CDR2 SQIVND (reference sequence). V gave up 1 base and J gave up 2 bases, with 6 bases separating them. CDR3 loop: CASSIVGTKNIQYF. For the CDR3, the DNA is TGTGCCAGTAGTATAGTGGGAACCAAAAACATTCAGTACTTC.

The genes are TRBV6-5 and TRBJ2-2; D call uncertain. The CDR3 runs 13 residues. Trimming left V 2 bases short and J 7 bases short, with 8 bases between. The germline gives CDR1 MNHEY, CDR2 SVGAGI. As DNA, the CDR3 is TGTGCCAGCAGTTACGCTAGGAGCGGGGAGCTGTTTTTT. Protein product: CASSYARSGELFF.

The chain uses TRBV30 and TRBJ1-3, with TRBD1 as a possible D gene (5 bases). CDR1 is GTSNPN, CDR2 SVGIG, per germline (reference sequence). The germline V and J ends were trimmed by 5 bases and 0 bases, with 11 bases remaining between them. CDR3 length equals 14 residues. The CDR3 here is CAWQGIRSGNTIYF. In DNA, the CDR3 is TGTGCCTGGCAGGGAATTCGCTCTGGAAACACCATATATTTT.

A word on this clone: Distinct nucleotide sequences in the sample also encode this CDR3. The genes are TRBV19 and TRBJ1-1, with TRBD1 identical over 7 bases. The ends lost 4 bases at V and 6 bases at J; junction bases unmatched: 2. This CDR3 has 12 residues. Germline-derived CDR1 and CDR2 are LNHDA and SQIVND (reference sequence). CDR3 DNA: TGTGCCAGTAGTAACAGGGGCCCTGAAGCTTTCTTT. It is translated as CASSNRGPEAFF.

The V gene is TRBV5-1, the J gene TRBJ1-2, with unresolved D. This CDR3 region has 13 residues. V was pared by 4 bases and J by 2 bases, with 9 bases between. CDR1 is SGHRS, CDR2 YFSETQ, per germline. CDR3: CASSLGENYGYTF. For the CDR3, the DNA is TGCGCCAGCAGCCTTGGCGAGAACTATGGCTACACCTTC. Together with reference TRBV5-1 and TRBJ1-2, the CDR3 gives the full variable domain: KAGVTQTPRYLIKTRGQQVTLSCSPISGHRSVSWYQQTPGQGLQFLFEYFSETQRNKGNFPGRFSGRQFSNSRSEMNVSTLELGDSALYLCASSLGENYGYTFGSGTRLTVV.

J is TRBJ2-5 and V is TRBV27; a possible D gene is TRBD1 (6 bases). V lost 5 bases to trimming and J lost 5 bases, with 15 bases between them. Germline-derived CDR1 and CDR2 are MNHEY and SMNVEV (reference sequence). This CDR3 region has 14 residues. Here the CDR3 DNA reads TGTGCCAGCAGTGTTGGCAGGGGAAGTGAGACCCAGTACTTC. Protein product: CASSVGRGSETQYF.

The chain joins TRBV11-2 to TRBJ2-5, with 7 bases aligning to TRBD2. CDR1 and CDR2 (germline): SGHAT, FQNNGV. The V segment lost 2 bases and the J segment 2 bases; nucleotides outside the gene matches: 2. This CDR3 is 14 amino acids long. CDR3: CASSLSGIQETQYF. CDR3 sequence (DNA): TGTGCCAGCAGCTTAAGCGGGATACAAGAGACCCAGTACTTC.

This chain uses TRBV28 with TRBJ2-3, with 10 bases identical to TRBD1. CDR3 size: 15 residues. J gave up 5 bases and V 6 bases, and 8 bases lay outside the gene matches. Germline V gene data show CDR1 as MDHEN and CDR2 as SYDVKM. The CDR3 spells CASSAPGQGQDTQYF. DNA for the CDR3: TGTGCCAGCAGCGCACCGGGACAGGGGCAAGATACGCAGTATTTT.

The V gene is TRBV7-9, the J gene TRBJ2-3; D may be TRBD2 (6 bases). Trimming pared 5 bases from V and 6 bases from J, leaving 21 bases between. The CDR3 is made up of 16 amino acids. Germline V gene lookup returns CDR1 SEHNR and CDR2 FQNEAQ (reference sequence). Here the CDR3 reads CASSPTSPLARDTQYF. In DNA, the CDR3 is TGTGCCAGCAGCCCGACATCCCCTCTAGCGCGGGATACGCAGTATTTT.

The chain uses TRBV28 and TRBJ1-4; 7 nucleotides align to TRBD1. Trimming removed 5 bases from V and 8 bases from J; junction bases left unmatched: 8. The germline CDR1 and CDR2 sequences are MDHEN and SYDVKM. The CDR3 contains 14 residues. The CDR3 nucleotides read TGTGCCAGCAGTCTCGGACAGGAGTACGAAAAACTGTTTTTT. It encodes CASSLGQEYEKLFF.

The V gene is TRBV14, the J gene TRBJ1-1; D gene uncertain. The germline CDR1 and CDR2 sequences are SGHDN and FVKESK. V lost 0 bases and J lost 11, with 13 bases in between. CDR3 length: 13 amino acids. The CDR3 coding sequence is TGTGCCAGCAGCCAAGATGCCGTAAGTCGGGCTTTCTTT. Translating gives CASSQDAVSRAFF.

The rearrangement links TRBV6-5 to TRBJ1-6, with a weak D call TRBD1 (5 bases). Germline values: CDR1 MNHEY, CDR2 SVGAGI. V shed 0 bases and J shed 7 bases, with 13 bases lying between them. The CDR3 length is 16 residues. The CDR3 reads CASSYSQGLGNSPLHF. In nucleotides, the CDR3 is TGTGCCAGCAGTTACTCGCAGGGTCTGGGAAATTCACCCCTCCACTTT.

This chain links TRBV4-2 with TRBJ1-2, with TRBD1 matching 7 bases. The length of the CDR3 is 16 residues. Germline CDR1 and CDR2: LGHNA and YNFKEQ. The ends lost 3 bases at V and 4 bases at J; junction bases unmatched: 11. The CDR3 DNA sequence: TGTGCCAGCAGCCACGTACCGCCGGGGACAGCCTATGGCTACACCTTC. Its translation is CASSHVPPGTAYGYTF.

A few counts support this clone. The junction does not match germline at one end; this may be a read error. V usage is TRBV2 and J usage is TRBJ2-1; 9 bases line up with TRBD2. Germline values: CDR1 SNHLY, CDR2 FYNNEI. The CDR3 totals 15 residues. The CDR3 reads CASSESGLAYNEQFF. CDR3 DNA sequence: TGTGCCAGCAGTGAGTCGGGACTAGCCTATAATGAGCAGTTCTTC.

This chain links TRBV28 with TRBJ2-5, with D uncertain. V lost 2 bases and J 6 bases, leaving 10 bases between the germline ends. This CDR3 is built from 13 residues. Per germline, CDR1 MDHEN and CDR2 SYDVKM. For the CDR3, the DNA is TGTGCCAGCAGTTTACTCGTTAGAAAGACCCAGTACTTC. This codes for CASSLLVRKTQYF.

The CDR3 DNA follows: TGTGCCAGCAGCTTAGCACCGGGACAGATTAACTATGGCTACACCTTC. Protein: CASSLAPGQINYGYTF. The chain links TRBV7-2 to TRBJ1-2; 7 nucleotides agree with TRBD1. Germline V gene lookup returns CDR1 SGHTA and CDR2 FQGNSA. V gave up 0 bases and J gave up 1 base; unmatched junction bases: 5. This CDR3 comprises 16 residues.